This TCR beta chain is drawn from a study of OX40 agonist ivuxolimab in advanced cancers. Study in general: Dose-escalation subjects each had hepatocellular carcinoma, melanoma, renal cell or head and neck cancer.

Profiled with immunoSEQ multiplex PCR; TCRdb holds only in-frame clones, not every one. Counted here are tens of thousands of clones, about 89% occurring once; the ten biggest clones make up about 5%. Losses at the gene ends were 4 bases for V and 0 bases for J; bases not matched to a gene: 6. From germline, CDR1 is ENHRY and CDR2 SYGVKD. This CDR3 is 17 amino acids long. The rearrangement links TRBV10-3 to TRBJ1-4; TRBD1 aligns across 9 bases. Specimen: CD4+ or CD8+ T cells sorted from blood, collected in a trial of the OX40 agonist ivuxolimab. This TCR was sampled from an adult with an advanced solid tumor such as melanoma, head and neck, liver or kidney cancer. The CDR3 loop is CAISAGQGFPTNEKLFF. CDR3 nucleotide sequence: TGTGCCATCAGTGCTGGACAGGGGTTTCCAACTAATGAAAAACTGTTTTTT.